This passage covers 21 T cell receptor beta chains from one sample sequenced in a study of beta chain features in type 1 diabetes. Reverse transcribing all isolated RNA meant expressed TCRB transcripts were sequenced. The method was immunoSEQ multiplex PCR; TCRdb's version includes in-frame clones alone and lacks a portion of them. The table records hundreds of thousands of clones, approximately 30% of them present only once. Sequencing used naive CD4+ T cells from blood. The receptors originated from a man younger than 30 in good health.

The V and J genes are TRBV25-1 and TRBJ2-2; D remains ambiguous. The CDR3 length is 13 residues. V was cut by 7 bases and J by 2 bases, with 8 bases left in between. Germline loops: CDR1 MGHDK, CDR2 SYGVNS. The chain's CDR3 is CASTLPNTGELFF. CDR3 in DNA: TGTGCCAGCACCCTGCCCAACACCGGGGAGCTGTTTTTT.

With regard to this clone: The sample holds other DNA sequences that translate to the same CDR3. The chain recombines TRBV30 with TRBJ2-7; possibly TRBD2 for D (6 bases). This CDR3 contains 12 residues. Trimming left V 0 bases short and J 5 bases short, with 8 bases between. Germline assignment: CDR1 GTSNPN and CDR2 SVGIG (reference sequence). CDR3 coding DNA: TGTGCCTGGAGTGTAGGCGGGGACGAGCAGTACTTC. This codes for CAWSVGGDEQYF.

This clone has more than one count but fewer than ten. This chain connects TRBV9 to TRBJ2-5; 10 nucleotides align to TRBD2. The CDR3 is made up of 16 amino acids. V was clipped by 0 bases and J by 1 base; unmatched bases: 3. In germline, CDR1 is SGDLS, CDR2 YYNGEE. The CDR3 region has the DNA TGTGCCAGCAGCGTAGAGGTAGCGGGGGGCCAAGAGACCCAGTACTTC. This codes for CASSVEVAGGQETQYF.

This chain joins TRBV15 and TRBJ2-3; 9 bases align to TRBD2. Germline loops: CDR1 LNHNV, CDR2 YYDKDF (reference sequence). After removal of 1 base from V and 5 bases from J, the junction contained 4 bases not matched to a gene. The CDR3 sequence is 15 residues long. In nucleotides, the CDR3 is TGTGCCACCAGCAGAGTGGCGGGAGGGATAGATACGCAGTATTTT. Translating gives CATSRVAGGIDTQYF. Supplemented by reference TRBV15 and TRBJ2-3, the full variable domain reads DAMVIQNPRYQVTQFGKPVTLSCSQTLNHNVMYWYQQKSSQAPKLLFHYYDKDFNNEADTPDNFQSRRPNTSFCFLDIRSPGLGDTAMYLCATSRVAGGIDTQYFGPGTRLTVL.

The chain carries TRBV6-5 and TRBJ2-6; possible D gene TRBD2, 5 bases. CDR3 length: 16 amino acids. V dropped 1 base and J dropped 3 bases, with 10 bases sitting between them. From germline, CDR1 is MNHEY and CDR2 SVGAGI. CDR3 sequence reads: CASSYYRGYGANVLTF. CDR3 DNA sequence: TGTGCCAGCAGTTACTACCGAGGGTATGGGGCCAACGTCCTGACTTTC.

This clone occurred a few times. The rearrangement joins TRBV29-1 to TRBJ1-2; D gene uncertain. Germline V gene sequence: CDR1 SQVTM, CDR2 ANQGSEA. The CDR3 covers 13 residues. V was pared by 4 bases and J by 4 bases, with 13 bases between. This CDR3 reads CSVGGRVSYGYTF. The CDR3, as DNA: TGCAGCGTTGGAGGAAGGGTCAGCTATGGCTACACCTTC. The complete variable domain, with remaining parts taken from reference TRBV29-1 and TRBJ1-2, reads SAVISQKPSRDICQRGTSLTIQCQVDSQVTMMFWYRQQPGQSLTLIATANQGSEATYESGFVIDKFPISRPNLTFSTLTVSNMSPEDSSIYLCSVGGRVSYGYTFGSGTRLTVV.

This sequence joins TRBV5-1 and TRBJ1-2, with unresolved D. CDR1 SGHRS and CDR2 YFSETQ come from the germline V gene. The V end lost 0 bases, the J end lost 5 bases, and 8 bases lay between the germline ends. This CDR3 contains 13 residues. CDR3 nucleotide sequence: TGCGCCAGCAGCTTGGCGCCGACTTATGGCTACACCTTC. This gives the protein CASSLAPTYGYTF.

For the CDR3, the DNA is TGTGCCTGGAGTGTACCTAGAGGGAGGACCCACAATGAGCAGTTCTTC. Amino acids: CAWSVPRGRTHNEQFF. The chain uses TRBV30 and TRBJ2-1; D may be TRBD2 (6 bases). The CDR3 runs to 16 residues. Germline V gene sequence: CDR1 GTSNPN, CDR2 SVGIG (reference sequence). V shed 0 bases and J shed 5 bases, with 17 bases lying between them.

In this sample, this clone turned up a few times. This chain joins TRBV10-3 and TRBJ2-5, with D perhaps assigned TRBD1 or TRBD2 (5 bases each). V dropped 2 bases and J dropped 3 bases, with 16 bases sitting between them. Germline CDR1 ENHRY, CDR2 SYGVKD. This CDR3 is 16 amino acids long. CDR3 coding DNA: TGTGCCATCAGTGAGACTACCGGGACCGGTAAAGAGACCCAGTACTTC. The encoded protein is CAISETTGTGKETQYF.

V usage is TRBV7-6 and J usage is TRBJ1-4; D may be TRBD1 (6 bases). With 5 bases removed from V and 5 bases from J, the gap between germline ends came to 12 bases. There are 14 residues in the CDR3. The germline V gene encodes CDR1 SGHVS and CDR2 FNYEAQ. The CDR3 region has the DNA TGTGCCAGCAGCCCCGGACAGAACAATGAAAAACTGTTTTTT. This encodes CASSPGQNNEKLFF.

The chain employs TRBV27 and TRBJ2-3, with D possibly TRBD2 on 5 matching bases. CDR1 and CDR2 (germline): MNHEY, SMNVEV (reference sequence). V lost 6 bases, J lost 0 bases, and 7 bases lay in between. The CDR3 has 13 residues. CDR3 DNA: TGTGCCAGCAGGCTAGCTAGCACAGATACGCAGTATTTT. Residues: CASRLASTDTQYF.

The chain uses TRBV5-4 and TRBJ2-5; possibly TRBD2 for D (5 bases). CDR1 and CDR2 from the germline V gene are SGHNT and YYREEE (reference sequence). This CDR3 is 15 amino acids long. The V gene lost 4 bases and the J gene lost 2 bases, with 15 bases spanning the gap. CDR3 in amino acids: CASSRKLTRQETQYF. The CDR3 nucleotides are TGTGCCAGCAGCCGGAAACTCACTAGACAAGAGACCCAGTACTTC.

The CDR3 DNA sequence: TGTGCCAGCAGTGATCAGGGGACAGATACGCAGTATTTT. This translates into CASSDQGTDTQYF. The V call is TRBV6-6, the J call TRBJ2-3; TRBD1 is a possible D gene (6 bases). The ends were cut back, 5 bases at V and 3 bases at J, with 9 bases in the middle. The length of the CDR3 is 13 residues. CDR1 is MNHNY and CDR2 is SVGAGI in the germline V gene (reference sequence).

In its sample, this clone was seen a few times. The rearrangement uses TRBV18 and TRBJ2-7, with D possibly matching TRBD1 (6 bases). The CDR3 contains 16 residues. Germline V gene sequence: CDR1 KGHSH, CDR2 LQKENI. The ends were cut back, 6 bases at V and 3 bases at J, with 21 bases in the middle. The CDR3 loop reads CASSRAGGQLNYEQYF. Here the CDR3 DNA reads TGTGCCAGCTCCCGCGCGGGCGGACAGCTAAACTACGAGCAGTACTTC.

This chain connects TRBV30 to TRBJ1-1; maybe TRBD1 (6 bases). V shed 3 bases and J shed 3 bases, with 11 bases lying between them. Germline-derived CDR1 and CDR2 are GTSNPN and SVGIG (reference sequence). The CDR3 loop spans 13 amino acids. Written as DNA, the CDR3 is TGTGCCTGGAGAGGGGGGAGTTACACTGAAGCTTTCTTT. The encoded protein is CAWRGGSYTEAFF.

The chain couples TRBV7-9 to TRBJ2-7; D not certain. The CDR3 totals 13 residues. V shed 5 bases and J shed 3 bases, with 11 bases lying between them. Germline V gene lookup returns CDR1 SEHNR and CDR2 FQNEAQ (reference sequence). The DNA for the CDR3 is TGTGCCAGCAGCCGTACTAACAACTACGAGCAGTACTTC. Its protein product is CASSRTNNYEQYF.

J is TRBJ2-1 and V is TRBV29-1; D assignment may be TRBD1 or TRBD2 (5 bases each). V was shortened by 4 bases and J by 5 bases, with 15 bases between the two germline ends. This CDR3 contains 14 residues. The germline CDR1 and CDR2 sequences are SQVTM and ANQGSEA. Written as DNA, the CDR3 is TGCAGCGTTGGAGGGACCCCCCCACACAATGAGCAGTTCTTC. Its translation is CSVGGTPPHNEQFF.

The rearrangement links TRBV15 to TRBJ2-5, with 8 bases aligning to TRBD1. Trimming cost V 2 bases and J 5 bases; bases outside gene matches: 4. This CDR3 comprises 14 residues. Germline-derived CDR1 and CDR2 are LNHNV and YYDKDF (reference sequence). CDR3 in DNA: TGTGCCACCAGCAGACCCAGGGGGCGGGAGACCCAGTACTTC. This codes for CATSRPRGRETQYF. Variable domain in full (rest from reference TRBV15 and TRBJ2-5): DAMVIQNPRYQVTQFGKPVTLSCSQTLNHNVMYWYQQKSSQAPKLLFHYYDKDFNNEADTPDNFQSRRPNTSFCFLDIRSPGLGDTAMYLCATSRPRGRETQYFGPGTRLLVL.

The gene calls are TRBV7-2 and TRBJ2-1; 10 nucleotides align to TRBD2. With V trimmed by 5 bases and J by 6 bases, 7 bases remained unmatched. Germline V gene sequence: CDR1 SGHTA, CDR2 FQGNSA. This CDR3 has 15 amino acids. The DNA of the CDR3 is TGTGCCAGCAGCCCACAATCTAGCGGGAGCAATGAGCAGTTCTTC. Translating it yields CASSPQSSGSNEQFF.

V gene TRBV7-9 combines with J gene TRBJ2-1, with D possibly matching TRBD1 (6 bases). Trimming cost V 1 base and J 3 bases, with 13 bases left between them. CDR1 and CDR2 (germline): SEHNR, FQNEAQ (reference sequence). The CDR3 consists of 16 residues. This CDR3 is CASSLVQGSLYNEQFF. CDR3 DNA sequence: TGTGCCAGCAGCTTAGTTCAGGGGTCTCTCTACAATGAGCAGTTCTTC.

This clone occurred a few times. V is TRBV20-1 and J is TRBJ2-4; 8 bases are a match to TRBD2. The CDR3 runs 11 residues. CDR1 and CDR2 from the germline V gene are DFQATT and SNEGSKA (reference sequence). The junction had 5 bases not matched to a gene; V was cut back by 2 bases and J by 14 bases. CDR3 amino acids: CSARTGLAEYF. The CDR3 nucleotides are TGCAGTGCTAGAACAGGACTAGCCGAGTACTTC.